The 19 T cell receptor beta chains below all came from one sample that was sequenced in a study of OX40 agonist ivuxolimab in advanced cancers. Libraries were prepared by immunoSEQ multiplex PCR; TCRdb keeps only in-frame clonotypes and omits some of them. Of under 25,000 clones listed, around 83% were seen once; the top ten hold about a sixth. Sequenced material: CD4+ or CD8+ T cells sorted from blood, taken in a trial of the OX40 agonist ivuxolimab. The receptor source for this set is an adult with an advanced solid tumor such as melanoma, head and neck, liver or kidney cancer.

In the case of this clone: The germline gene is not matched at one end of the junction; a read error may be the cause. This chain uses TRBV7-9 with TRBJ2-7; possibly TRBD2 for D (6 bases). The length of the CDR3 is 11 residues. Germline-derived CDR1 and CDR2 are SEHNR and FQNEAQ (reference sequence). CDR3 sequence reads: CASSLAGTENF. The CDR3 DNA reads as TGTGCCAGCAGCTTAGCGGGGACTGAAAATTTC. The full variable domain, completed using reference TRBV7-9 and TRBJ2-7, is DTGVSQNPRHKITKRGQNVTFRCDPISEHNRLYWYRQTLGQGPEFLTYFQNEAQLEKSRLLSDRFSAERPKGSFSTLEIQRTEQGDSAMYLCASSLAGTENFGPGTRLTVT.

The CDR3 is CASSTSRGGELFF. Here the CDR3 DNA reads TGTGCCAGCAGCACGTCGCGGGGCGGGGAGCTGTTTTTT. This chain links TRBV11-3 with TRBJ2-2; D is perhaps TRBD2 (6 bases). V gave up 5 bases and J gave up 7 bases, with 11 bases separating them. The CDR3 contains 13 residues. CDR1 is SGHNT and CDR2 is YENEEA in the germline V gene.

J is TRBJ1-5 and V is TRBV7-8; 7 bases align to TRBD1. The CDR3 length is 20 residues. The junction had 19 bases not matched to a gene; V was cut back by 5 bases and J by 0 bases. The germline gives CDR1 SGHVS, CDR2 FQNEAQ. For the CDR3, the DNA is TGTGCCAGCAGCGAACCGGGACAGTCGATGGGGGCTAATAGCAATCAGCCCCAGCATTTT. Translation gives CASSEPGQSMGANSNQPQHF.

V and J are TRBV18 and TRBJ1-1, with D possibly TRBD1 on 5 matching bases. Trimming took 6 bases from V and 6 from J, leaving 17 bases between them. The CDR3 loop spans 14 amino acids. The germline gives CDR1 KGHSH, CDR2 LQKENI. Written as DNA, the CDR3 is TGTGCCAGCTCCCCAACCGGGGGGTGGTCTGAAGCTTTCTTT. Its protein is CASSPTGGWSEAFF.

CDR3: CASSYLAGGSIGELFF. Here the CDR3 DNA reads TGTGCCAGCAGTTACTTGGCAGGGGGTTCGATCGGGGAGCTGTTTTTT. The chain is built from TRBV6-5 and TRBJ2-2; 7 bases map to TRBD1. The CDR3 contains 16 residues. V lost 1 base to trimming and J lost 7 bases; unmatched junction nucleotides: 9. The germline V gene encodes CDR1 MNHEY and CDR2 SVGAGI.

This chain connects TRBV15 to TRBJ2-5; 9 nucleotides match TRBD1. CDR1 and CDR2 from the germline V gene are LNHNV and YYDKDF (reference sequence). There are 14 residues in the CDR3. The V segment lost 4 bases and the J segment 4 bases; nucleotides outside the gene matches: 4. The CDR3 coding sequence is TGTGCCACCAGCATCGTACAGGGGGCAGAGACCCAGTACTTC. Translating it yields CATSIVQGAETQYF.

The rearrangement links TRBV6-1 to TRBJ2-3; 9 bases match TRBD2. J was trimmed by 2 bases and V by 6 bases; bases with no gene match: 3. Germline V CDR1 and CDR2: MNHNS, SASEGT. The length of the CDR3 is 14 residues. In DNA, the CDR3 is TGTGCCAGCAGGCGGGGGGGACTCACAGATACGCAGTATTTT. Its protein is CASRRGGLTDTQYF.

The chain recombines TRBV7-3 with TRBJ1-2; D is ambiguous. Germline CDR1 SGHTA, CDR2 FQGTGA. CDR3 length: 10 residues. Deletions cut 2 bases from V and 9 bases from J, with 4 bases between. CDR3 sequence: CASSLESYTF. In DNA, the CDR3 is TGTGCCAGCAGCTTAGAGAGCTACACCTTC.

CDR3 coding DNA: TGCAGCGTTGGTAGGCGGGGAGAGACCCAGTACTTC. Its protein product is CSVGRRGETQYF. The chain joins TRBV29-1 to TRBJ2-5, with D possibly being TRBD2 (6 bases). V lost 4 bases, J lost 4 bases, and 10 bases lay in between. The CDR3 length is 12 residues. Germline CDR1 SQVTM, CDR2 ANQGSEA.

The rearrangement uses TRBV6-5 and TRBJ1-5; D not certain. Deletions cut 6 bases from V and 4 bases from J, with 7 bases between. Germline CDR1 reads MNHEY; CDR2 reads SVGAGI. The CDR3 sequence is 12 residues long. CDR3 sequence: CASRNGNQPQHF. The CDR3 DNA sequence: TGTGCCAGCAGGAATGGGAATCAGCCCCAGCATTTT.

The chain is built from TRBV7-3 and TRBJ2-5; 10 bases match TRBD1. The CDR3 runs to 15 residues. The germline gives CDR1 SGHTA, CDR2 FQGTGA. V trimming: 5 bases; J trimming: 5 bases; junction bases outside the gene matches: 8. CDR3 sequence: CASSPGTGVTETQYF. In DNA, the CDR3 is TGTGCCAGCAGCCCCGGGACAGGGGTGACGGAGACCCAGTACTTC.

The rearrangement uses TRBV6-5 and TRBJ2-1; D gene unclear. V shed 6 bases and J shed 0 bases, with 12 bases lying between them. Germline CDR1 is MNHEY and CDR2 is SVGAGI. CDR3 length equals 15 residues. The CDR3, as DNA: TGTGCCAGCAGGACGCCGGGTAGCTCCTACAATGAGCAGTTCTTC. Translating it yields CASRTPGSSYNEQFF.

Here the CDR3 reads CASSVTGTGNYGYTF. CDR3 sequence (DNA): TGTGCCAGCAGTGTTACCGGGACAGGCAACTATGGCTACACCTTC. The rearrangement joins TRBV6-4 to TRBJ1-2; 8 bases align to TRBD1. V was pared by 4 bases and J by 2 bases, with 6 bases of the junction left unmatched. The CDR3 sequence is 15 residues long. Germline assignment: CDR1 MRHNA and CDR2 SNTAGT.

Concerning this clone: This CDR3 is also generated by other DNA sequences in the sample. V gene TRBV2 combines with J gene TRBJ2-1, with 13 bases lining up with TRBD2. The CDR3 runs to 15 residues. In germline, CDR1 is SNHLY, CDR2 FYNNEI. Trimming cost V 6 bases and J 9 bases; bases outside gene matches: 8. The CDR3 region has the DNA TGTGCCAGCAGCGATGGACTAGCGGGAGTCGCTGAGCAGTTCTTC. Protein sequence: CASSDGLAGVAEQFF.

The chain links TRBV7-6 to TRBJ2-2; no definite D call. The CDR3 length is 14 residues. Germline CDR1 reads SGHVS; CDR2 reads FNYEAQ. The ends were cut back, 5 bases at V and 0 bases at J, with 7 bases in the middle. In nucleotides, the CDR3 is TGTGCCAGCAGCCTCGCCCCGAACACCGGGGAGCTGTTTTTT. It specifies CASSLAPNTGELFF.

This clone was detected only a few times. The rearrangement links TRBV7-2 to TRBJ2-3, with 9 bases aligning to TRBD2. V lost 5 bases to trimming and J lost 12 bases; unmatched junction nucleotides: 6. This CDR3 spans 12 amino acids. In germline, CDR1 is SGHTA, CDR2 FQGNSA. The CDR3 reads CASSRSSGTQYF. Written as DNA, the CDR3 is TGTGCCAGCAGCCGTTCTAGCGGGACTCAGTATTTT.

The chain carries TRBV30 and TRBJ2-7, with 9 bases aligning to TRBD2. This CDR3 is built from 14 residues. V shed 3 bases, J shed 4 bases, and the junction held 7 bases outside the gene matches. Germline-derived CDR1 and CDR2 are GTSNPN and SVGIG (reference sequence). The CDR3 DNA reads as TGTGCCTGGAGCCAGGGGCTAGCGGGGTACGAGCAGTACTTC. Translated: CAWSQGLAGYEQYF.

V and J are TRBV11-3 and TRBJ2-7; the D gene is possibly TRBD2 (6 bases). Germline CDR1 SGHNT, CDR2 YENEEA. This CDR3 is built from 16 residues. V was clipped by 5 bases and J by 6 bases, with 23 bases between them. The CDR3 loop reads CASSKAPRTKIGEQYF. The CDR3, as DNA: TGTGCCAGCAGCAAGGCCCCCCGGACTAAGATCGGCGAGCAGTACTTC.

The chain has TRBV4-3 and TRBJ1-6; D is unresolved. This CDR3 contains 14 residues. Looked up from germline, CDR1 is LGHNA and CDR2 is YSLEER. Trimming left V 0 bases short and J 9 bases short, with 9 bases between. The CDR3 DNA reads as TGCGCCAGCAGCCAAGAGGGGTGGAGTTCACCCCTCCACTTT. It yields the protein CASSQEGWSSPLHF.